Listed below are T cell receptor beta chains from one sample, sequenced in a study of OX40 agonist ivuxolimab in advanced cancers. Method: immunoSEQ multiplex PCR; TCRdb's copy keeps in-frame clones and lacks some. This table has roughly 80,000 clones, roughly nine tenths appearing once. The sample was CD4+ or CD8+ T cells sorted from blood, taken in a trial of the OX40 agonist ivuxolimab. These receptor sequences come from an adult with an advanced solid tumor such as melanoma, head and neck, liver or kidney cancer. CDR3s leave out the opening cysteine and the closing phenylalanine or tryptophan. Each record gives: J gene, V gene, CDR3 protein.

J: TRBJ2-1
V: TRBV19
CDR3: ASSGRRGGRARGEQF

J: TRBJ2-1
V: TRBV5-1
CDR3: ASSSNPGLERAVPQF

J: TRBJ1-2
V: TRBV6-6
CDR3: ASSYGGYGYT

J: TRBJ1-3
V: TRBV28
CDR3: ASSPRGGGNTIY

J: TRBJ2-1
V: TRBV7-3
CDR3: ASSPSPPGEQF

J: TRBJ2-1
V: TRBV27
CDR3: ATMPGSGLNEQF

J: TRBJ2-3
V: TRBV10-2
CDR3: ASSGVRERDFTDTQY

J: TRBJ2-7
V: TRBV28
CDR3: ASSRQGTRYEQY

J: TRBJ2-5
V: TRBV15
CDR3: ATSRAAGSETQY

J: TRBJ1-4
V: TRBV19
CDR3: ASNRLTNEKLF

J: TRBJ2-2
V: TRBV7-9
CDR3: ASSLNENTGELF

J: TRBJ2-5
V: TRBV20-1
CDR3: SAPRVETQY

J: TRBJ1-2
V: TRBV19
CDR3: ASSSRAGGQGYT

J: TRBJ2-5
V: TRBV7-8
CDR3: ASSSHEETQY

J: TRBJ2-4
V: TRBV4-1
CDR3: ASSQDFRGYLAKNIQY

J: TRBJ2-1
V: TRBV19
CDR3: ASSIGKVAGTYNEQF

J: TRBJ2-7
V: TRBV7-2
CDR3: ASSPLGTSGSGLEQY

J: TRBJ2-3
V: TRBV19
CDR3: ASKDLGWNTDTQY

J: TRBJ2-1
V: TRBV5-1
CDR3: ASSSTGDTYNEQF

J: TRBJ1-5
V: TRBV9
CDR3: ASSQDRVGQPQH

J: TRBJ2-1
V: TRBV9
CDR3: ASSVGPYSSNEQF

J: TRBJ1-4
V: TRBV10-3
CDR3: AISLNSGGGATNEKLF

J: TRBJ2-1
V: TRBV10-3
CDR3: AISGHRDEQF

J: TRBJ1-2
V: TRBV28
CDR3: ASSPPDRLLYGYT

J: TRBJ2-7
V: TRBV14
CDR3: ASSRSWLEQY

J: TRBJ2-6
V: TRBV4-3
CDR3: ASSQEWTSGANVLT

J: TRBJ2-7
V: TRBV5-1
CDR3: ASSLRGDAYEQY

J: TRBJ2-3
V: TRBV29-1
CDR3: SVGLGGSGLDTQY

J: TRBJ2-2
V: TRBV11-3
CDR3: ASSPGTTNTGELF

J: TRBJ2-6
V: TRBV7-2
CDR3: ASSLGTARTGANVLT

J: TRBJ2-5
V: TRBV6-5
CDR3: ASTHPSGGETQY

J: TRBJ2-1
V: TRBV5-1
CDR3: ASSFGNSYNEQF

J: TRBJ1-4
V: TRBV6-5
CDR3: ASSSGGTGNEKLF

J: TRBJ2-1
V: TRBV6-1
CDR3: ASSERHGGHTTNEQF

J: TRBJ1-3
V: TRBV5-5
CDR3: ASSLAGRTGKNTIY

J: TRBJ1-2
V: TRBV14
CDR3: ASSLGQAFYGYT

J: TRBJ2-3
V: TRBV6-1
CDR3: ASSARRGGTDTQY

J: TRBJ1-5
V: TRBV7-8
CDR3: ASSLAGGTGYGQPQH

J: TRBJ2-2
V: TRBV19
CDR3: ASSKQGTGELF

J: TRBJ2-1
V: TRBV5-1
CDR3: ASSLVVGTGYNEQF

J: TRBJ2-2
V: TRBV9
CDR3: ASSVDATGELF

J: TRBJ2-3
V: TRBV19
CDR3: ASSRRRGTDTQY

J: TRBJ2-3
V: TRBV27
CDR3: ASSRTSTDTQY

J: TRBJ2-3
V: TRBV6-1
CDR3: ASSEIRTSGYTDTQY

J: TRBJ2-1
V: TRBV28
CDR3: ASSFVNEQF

J: TRBJ2-5
V: TRBV5-4
CDR3: ASSLALLAGSPETQY

J: TRBJ1-4
V: TRBV5-1
CDR3: ASSGNADEKLF

J: TRBJ1-5
V: TRBV4-3
CDR3: ASSLGHSSNQPQH

J: TRBJ2-3
V: TRBV4-2
CDR3: ASSPPVVGLAGETSTDTQY

J: TRBJ1-5
V: TRBV5-4
CDR3: ASNSAGVKNQPQH

J: TRBJ1-1
V: TRBV30
CDR3: AWSHLGARNTEAF

J: TRBJ2-3
V: TRBV4-2
CDR3: ASSEGVYRTDTQY

J: TRBJ1-1
V: TRBV2
CDR3: ASKQGAWAF

J: TRBJ2-3
V: TRBV9
CDR3: ASSKGGGADTQY

J: TRBJ2-1
V: TRBV7-6
CDR3: ATSGGPGPGNEQF

J: TRBJ1-1
V: TRBV9
CDR3: ASSVEGGRGLGTEAF

J: TRBJ2-3
V: TRBV6-5
CDR3: ASSYRPLASTDTQY